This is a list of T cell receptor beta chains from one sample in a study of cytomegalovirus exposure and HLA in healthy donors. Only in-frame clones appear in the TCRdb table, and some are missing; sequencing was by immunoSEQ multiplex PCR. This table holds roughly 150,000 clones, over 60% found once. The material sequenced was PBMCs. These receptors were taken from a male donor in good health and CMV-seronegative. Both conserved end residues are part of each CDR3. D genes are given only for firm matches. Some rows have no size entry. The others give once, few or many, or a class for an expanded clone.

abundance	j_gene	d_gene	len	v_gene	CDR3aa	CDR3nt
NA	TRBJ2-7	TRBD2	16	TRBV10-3	CAIRSGTSGRINEQYF	TGTGCCATCAGGTCCGGGACTAGCGGGAGGATAAACGAGCAGTACTTC
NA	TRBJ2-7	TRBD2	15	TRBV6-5	CASSYSPRGAYEQYF	TGTGCCAGCAGTTACTCCCCGCGGGGGGCCTACGAGCAGTACTTC
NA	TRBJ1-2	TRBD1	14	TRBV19	CASSRGTGNYGYTF	TGTGCCAGTAGTCGCGGGACAGGGAACTATGGCTACACCTTC
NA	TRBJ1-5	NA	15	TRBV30	CAWSVEGHSNQPQHF	TGTGCCTGGAGTGTAGAGGGTCATAGCAATCAGCCCCAGCATTTT
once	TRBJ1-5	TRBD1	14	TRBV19	CASRTGGRNQPQHF	TGTGCCAGTAGAACAGGGGGCCGCAATCAGCCCCAGCATTTT
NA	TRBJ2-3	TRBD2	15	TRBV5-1	CASSLVLAASDTQYF	TGCGCCAGCAGCTTGGTGCTAGCGGCCAGTGATACGCAGTATTTT
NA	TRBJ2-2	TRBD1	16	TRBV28	CASSLGDRGMTGELFF	TGTGCCAGCAGTTTAGGGGACAGGGGCATGACCGGGGAGCTGTTTTTT
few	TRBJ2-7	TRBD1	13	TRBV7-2	CASSPGTEGRQYF	TGTGCCAGCAGCCCCGGGACAGAGGGTCGGCAGTACTTC
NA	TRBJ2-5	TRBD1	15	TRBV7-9	CASSFEQGARETQYF	TGTGCCAGCAGCTTCGAACAGGGGGCGCGAGAGACCCAGTACTTC
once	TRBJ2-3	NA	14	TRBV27	CASSLGLETDTQYF	TGTGCCAGCAGTTTGGGGCTCGAGACAGATACGCAGTATTTT
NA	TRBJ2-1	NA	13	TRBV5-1	CASSLSGWNEQFF	TGCGCCAGCAGCTTGTCAGGGTGGAATGAGCAGTTCTTC
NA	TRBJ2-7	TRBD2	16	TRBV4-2	CASSQGLAGGNLEQYF	TGTGCCAGCAGCCAGGGACTAGCGGGGGGTAACTTGGAGCAGTACTTC
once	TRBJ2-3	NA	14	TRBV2	CASSPTRSTDTQYF	TGTGCCAGCAGCCCGACTAGGAGCACAGATACGCAGTATTTT
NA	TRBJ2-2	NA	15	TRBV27	CASSLSRVETGELFF	TGTGCCAGCAGTTTATCCAGGGTTGAAACCGGGGAGCTGTTTTTT
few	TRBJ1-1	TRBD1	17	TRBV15	CATSRGDRGRRRTEAFF	TGTGCCACCAGCAGGGGGGACAGGGGGCGCCGAAGGACTGAAGCTTTCTTT
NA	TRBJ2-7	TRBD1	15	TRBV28	CASSPQGDSSYEQYF	TGTGCCAGCAGCCCACAGGGGGATAGCTCCTACGAGCAGTACTTC
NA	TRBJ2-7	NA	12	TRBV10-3	CAMGPGGDEQYF	TGTGCCATGGGCCCCGGCGGGGACGAGCAGTACTTC
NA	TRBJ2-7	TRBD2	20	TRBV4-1	CASSQVPGLAGAPSFYEQYF	TGCGCCAGCAGCCAAGTGCCGGGACTAGCGGGAGCGCCCTCCTTCTACGAGCAGTACTTC
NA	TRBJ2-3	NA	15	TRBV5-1	CASSLDTGSTDTQYF	TGCGCCAGCAGCTTGGACACAGGGAGCACAGATACGCAGTATTTT
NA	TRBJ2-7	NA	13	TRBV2	CASSDREDYEQYF	TGTGCCAGCAGTGACAGGGAGGACTACGAGCAGTACTTC
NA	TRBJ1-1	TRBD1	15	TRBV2	CASSEATGRNTEAFF	TGTGCCAGCAGTGAAGCGACAGGGCGGAACACTGAAGCTTTCTTT
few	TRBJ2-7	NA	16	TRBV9	CASSVADSALSYEQYF	TGTGCCAGCAGCGTCGCGGACAGCGCTCTCTCCTACGAGCAGTACTTC
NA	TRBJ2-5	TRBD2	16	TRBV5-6	CASSLKLATARETQYF	TGTGCCAGCAGCTTGAAACTAGCGACAGCAAGAGAGACCCAGTACTTC
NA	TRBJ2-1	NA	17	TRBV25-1	CASSPSLISGHYNEQFF	TGTGCCAGCAGCCCCTCCCTCATCAGCGGGCACTACAATGAGCAGTTCTTC
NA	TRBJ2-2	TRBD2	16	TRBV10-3	CAIHNGRGINTGELFF	TGTGCCATCCATAATGGGCGGGGGATAAACACCGGGGAGCTGTTTTTT
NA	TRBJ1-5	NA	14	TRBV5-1	CASSLASGEQPQHF	TGCGCCAGCAGCTTGGCGTCCGGGGAACAGCCCCAGCATTTT
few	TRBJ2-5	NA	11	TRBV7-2	CASSFPGTQYF	TGTGCCAGCAGCTTTCCGGGGACCCAGTACTTC
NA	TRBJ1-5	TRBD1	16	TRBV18	CASSPPGQGARQPQHF	TGTGCCAGCTCACCACCGGGACAGGGGGCGAGGCAGCCCCAGCATTTT
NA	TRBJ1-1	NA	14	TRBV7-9	CASTATGYNTEAFF	TGTGCCAGCACCGCAACAGGCTACAACACTGAAGCTTTCTTT
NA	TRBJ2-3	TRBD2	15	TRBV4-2	CASSGTSGGVDTQYF	TGTGCCAGCAGCGGGACTAGCGGGGGAGTAGATACGCAGTATTTT
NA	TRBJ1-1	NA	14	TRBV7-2	CASSSQFAGTEAFF	TGTGCCAGCAGCTCACAGTTCGCGGGGACTGAAGCTTTCTTT
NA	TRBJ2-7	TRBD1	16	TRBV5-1	CASSPNAGQGANEQYF	TGCGCCAGCAGCCCAAACGCTGGGCAGGGGGCGAACGAGCAGTACTTC
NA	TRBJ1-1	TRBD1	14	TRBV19	CASSMQGALTEAFF	TGTGCCAGTAGTATGCAGGGGGCGTTGACTGAAGCTTTCTTT
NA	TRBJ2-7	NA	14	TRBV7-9	CASSPRGDSYEQYF	TGTGCCAGCAGCCCTCGGGGAGACTCCTACGAGCAGTACTTC
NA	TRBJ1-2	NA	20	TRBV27	CASSLRKARPGSEEGYGYTF	TGTGCCAGCAGTTTAAGAAAAGCACGCCCGGGGAGCGAGGAAGGCTATGGCTACACCTTC
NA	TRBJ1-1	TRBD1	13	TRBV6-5	CASSLTGGAEAFF	TGTGCCAGCAGTCTAACAGGGGGGGCTGAAGCTTTCTTT
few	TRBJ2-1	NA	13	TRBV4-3	CASSQIAYNEQFF	TGCGCCAGCAGCCAAATAGCGTACAATGAGCAGTTCTTC
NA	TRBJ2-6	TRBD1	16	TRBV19	CASKVTGAPGANVLTF	TGTGCCAGTAAGGTGACAGGGGCTCCTGGGGCCAACGTCCTGACTTTC
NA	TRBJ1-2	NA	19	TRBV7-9	CTSSRRSGVGTSGLYGYTF	TGTACCAGCAGCCGCAGGTCGGGAGTTGGCACTTCGGGGCTATATGGCTACACCTTC
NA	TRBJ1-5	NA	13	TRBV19	CASGLRGNQPQHF	TGTGCCAGTGGGCTCCGGGGAAATCAGCCCCAGCATTTT
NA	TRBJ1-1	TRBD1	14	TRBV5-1	CASSRDRGTTEAFF	TGCGCCAGCAGCAGGGACAGGGGTACCACTGAAGCTTTCTTT
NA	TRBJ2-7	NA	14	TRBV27	CASSSRDFSYEQYF	TGTGCCAGCAGTTCCAGGGATTTCTCCTACGAGCAGTACTTC
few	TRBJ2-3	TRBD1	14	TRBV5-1	CASSYRGRTDTQYF	TGCGCCAGCAGCTACAGGGGACGCACAGATACGCAGTATTTT
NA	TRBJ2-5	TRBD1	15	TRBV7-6	CASSFRDRPQETQYF	TGTGCCAGCAGCTTCCGGGACAGGCCTCAAGAGACCCAGTACTTC
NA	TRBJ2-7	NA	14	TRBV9	CASSVSRGTYEQYF	TGTGCCAGCAGCGTCTCCAGGGGAACCTACGAGCAGTACTTC
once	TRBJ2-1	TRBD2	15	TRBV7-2	CASRSAGSSYNEQFF	TGTGCCAGCAGATCAGCGGGGAGCTCCTACAATGAGCAGTTCTTC